The rows below give T cell receptor beta chains drawn from one sample of a study of brain T cells in children with intractable seizures. The repertoire was sequenced with immunoSEQ multiplex PCR; TCRdb's copy has only in-frame clones and lacks some. The sample comprises just under 65,000 clones, about 96% of which are singletons, and roughly 0.38% rests with the top ten. Sample: peripheral blood, taken at surgery. The receptors were gathered from a boy less than two years old with focal cortical dysplasia and intractable seizures. Both conserved end residues are part of each CDR3. The D gene is left open where the match is weak. The listing skips clone size in some rows; elsewhere it reads once, few, many or a size class.

>TRBV5-4|-|TRBJ2-3|TRBD2
CASSLNPSGRDTQYF
TGTGCCAGCAGCTTAAATCCTAGCGGGAGAGATACGCAGTATTTT
>TRBV18|once|TRBJ2-5|-
CASSPNAQVRETQYF
TGTGCCAGCTCACCCAACGCACAGGTGCGGGAGACCCAGTACTTC
>TRBV24-1|-|TRBJ2-5|-
CATSDRTVVETQYF
TGTGCCACCAGTGACCGGACAGTGGTTGAGACCCAGTACTTC
>TRBV5-1|-|TRBJ2-3|TRBD1
CASSFPGQRTDTQYF
TGCGCCAGCAGCTTCCCGGGACAGCGCACAGATACGCAGTATTTT
>TRBV5-1|-|TRBJ2-1|TRBD1
CASSFATGDNSYNEQFF
TGCGCCAGCAGCTTTGCGACAGGGGATAACTCCTACAATGAGCAGTTCTTC
>TRBV4-1|-|TRBJ1-5|-
CASSQEFRNLDEPPYPLKAQHF
TGCGCCAGCAGCCAAGAGTTCCGGAACCTTGACGAACCCCCTTATCCCTTAAAGGCCCAGCATTTT
>TRBV11-2|-|TRBJ2-7|-
CASSLGGGPYEQYF
TGTGCCAGCAGCTTAGGCGGAGGACCCTACGAGCAGTACTTC
>TRBV7-9|-|TRBJ1-4|-
CASSLGGGATNEKLFF
TGTGCCAGCAGCTTAGGCGGGGGTGCAACTAATGAAAAACTGTTTTTT
>TRBV28|-|TRBJ1-2|TRBD1
CASSNGQGLGYTF
TGTGCCAGCAGCAATGGACAGGGTCTGGGCTACACCTTC
>TRBV20-1|-|TRBJ1-1|-
CSAPRPTEAFF
TGCAGTGCCCCCCGGCCCACTGAAGCTTTCTTT
>TRBV4-1|-|TRBJ2-5|-
CASSQGPPPGVENLYQETQYF
TGCGCCAGCAGCCAAGGGCCCCCACCGGGGGTGGAGAACCTATACCAAGAGACCCAGTACTTC
>TRBV5-6|-|TRBJ1-5|-
CASSSSSNQPQHF
TGTGCCAGCAGCTCGTCTTCAAATCAGCCCCAGCATTTT
>TRBV11-2|-|TRBJ1-3|TRBD1
CASSLVGQGAGNTIYF
TGTGCCAGCAGCTTAGTAGGACAGGGGGCTGGAAACACCATATATTTT
>TRBV5-1|-|TRBJ2-3|TRBD2
CASSNLGLAPDTQYF
TGCGCCAGCAGCAATCTGGGACTAGCCCCAGATACGCAGTATTTT
>TRBV3-1/TRBV3-2|-|TRBJ2-1|TRBD2
CASSQDFSGRYNEQFF
TGTGCCAGCAGCCAAGATTTCAGCGGGAGATACAATGAGCAGTTCTTC
>TRBV10-3|-|TRBJ1-5|-
CAIAKEYSNQPQHF
TGTGCCATCGCCAAGGAGTATAGCAATCAGCCCCAGCATTTT
>TRBV27|-|TRBJ2-6|-
CASRPTGANVLTF
TGTGCCAGCAGACCAACTGGGGCCAACGTCCTGACTTTC
>TRBV20-1|-|TRBJ2-4|-
CSASSRASAKNIQYF
TGCAGTGCTAGTTCGAGGGCTAGCGCCAAAAACATTCAGTACTTC
>TRBV27|once|TRBJ2-7|-
CASRDLTYEQYF
TGTGCCAGCAGGGACTTGACCTACGAGCAGTACTTC
>TRBV18|once|TRBJ2-1|-
CASSPGFAIIGGNEQFF
TGTGCCAGCTCACCAGGTTTCGCCATCATTGGGGGCAATGAGCAGTTCTTC
>TRBV2|-|TRBJ1-2|-
CASSIVGANYGYTF
TGTGCCAGCAGTATTGTGGGGGCTAACTATGGCTACACCTTC
>TRBV10-2|-|TRBJ1-6|-
CASSDSEPPGRIISSYNSPLHF
TGCGCCAGCAGTGACTCAGAACCCCCGGGACGGATTATTAGCTCCTATAATTCACCCCTCCACTTT
>TRBV4-1|-|TRBJ1-2|TRBD1
CASSPGEGAYSYTF
TGCGCCAGCTCCCCGGGGGAGGGGGCGTATAGCTACACCTTC
>TRBV5-4|-|TRBJ2-7|-
CASSRDNYEQYF
TGTGCCAGCAGCCGGGACAACTACGAGCAGTACTTC
>TRBV5-5|-|TRBJ2-5|TRBD2
CASSLGLAGQETQYF
TGTGCCAGCAGCTTGGGACTAGCGGGACAAGAGACCCAGTACTTC
>TRBV4-1|-|TRBJ1-6|-
CASSQESGFNSPLHF
TGCGCCAGCAGCCAAGAAAGCGGCTTCAATTCACCCCTCCACTTT
>TRBV10-3|once|TRBJ2-7|TRBD2
CAISEWGTMTDEQYF
TGTGCCATCAGTGAGTGGGGGACTATGACTGACGAGCAGTACTTC
>TRBV29-1|-|TRBJ2-7|TRBD1
CSVEGDRDGSYEQYF
TGCAGCGTTGAGGGGGACAGGGATGGGTCCTACGAGCAGTACTTC
>TRBV27|-|TRBJ2-7|-
CASSWDRRGLAYEQYF
TGTGCCAGCAGTTGGGACAGAAGGGGACTAGCCTACGAGCAGTACTTC
>TRBV6-6|-|TRBJ1-2|-
CASSRNRGPVEVYGYTF
TGTGCCAGCAGTCGCAATCGGGGGCCCGTTGAAGTCTATGGCTACACCTTC
>TRBV28|once|TRBJ2-5|TRBD1
CASRTGGQETQYF
TGTGCCAGCAGGACAGGGGGCCAAGAGACCCAGTACTTC
>TRBV6-5|-|TRBJ2-7|TRBD1
CASSRTGGSPYEQYF
TGTGCCAGCAGTAGGACAGGGGGCTCCCCCTACGAGCAGTACTTC
>TRBV7-2|-|TRBJ2-4|-
CASSLVWGVAKNIQYF
TGTGCCAGCAGCTTAGTCTGGGGCGTAGCCAAAAACATTCAGTACTTC
>TRBV21-1|-|TRBJ2-3|-
CASARQREAMVTDTQYF
TGTGCCAGCGCCCGACAGCGGGAGGCCATGGTTACAGATACGCAGTATTTT
>TRBV19|once|TRBJ2-7|TRBD1
CASSQAGTAFSYRYF
TGTGCCAGTAGTCAAGCCGGGACAGCCTTTTCCTACAGGTACTTC
>TRBV2|few|TRBJ2-7|TRBD1
CASSPTGWYEQYF
TGTGCCAGCAGTCCGACAGGGTGGTACGAGCAGTACTTC
>TRBV13|-|TRBJ2-1|TRBD2
CASSLGAGGRYNEQFF
TGTGCCAGCAGCTTAGGGGCGGGGGGAAGATACAATGAGCAGTTCTTC
>TRBV25-1|-|TRBJ2-3|TRBD2
CATTGTSGGTQYF
TGTGCCACCACCGGGACTAGCGGGGGTACGCAGTATTTT
>TRBV27|-|TRBJ2-2|-
CASSGWTGELFF
TGTGCCAGCAGTGGATGGACCGGGGAGCTGTTTTTT
>TRBV6-6|once|TRBJ1-1|-
CASRAGTNTEAFF
TGTGCCAGCAGAGCCGGGACGAACACTGAAGCTTTCTTT
>TRBV5-4|-|TRBJ2-1|TRBD2
CASSTVAGRTYNEQFF
TGTGCCAGCAGCACCGTAGCGGGACGGACCTACAATGAGCAGTTCTTC
>TRBV24-1|once|TRBJ2-5|TRBD2
CATSPGLGQETQYF
TGTGCCACCAGCCCTGGACTAGGCCAAGAGACCCAGTACTTC
>TRBV11-2|-|TRBJ1-3|-
CASSPTRTRTGNTIYF
TGTGCCAGCAGCCCGACCCGTACCAGGACAGGAAACACCATATATTTT
>TRBV28|-|TRBJ1-2|-
CASSLAEPAYGYTF
TGTGCCAGCAGTTTAGCTGAACCTGCCTATGGCTACACCTTC
>TRBV20-1|-|TRBJ2-3|-
CSARPVDTQYF
TGCAGTGCTAGGCCCGTCGATACGCAGTATTTT
>TRBV30|once|TRBJ1-1|-
CAWSYDGTEAFF
TGTGCCTGGAGTTACGATGGTACTGAAGCTTTCTTT
>TRBV5-4|-|TRBJ2-1|TRBD2
CASTPVAGASHEQFF
TGTGCCAGCACCCCGGTAGCGGGGGCTAGCCATGAGCAGTTCTTC
>TRBV2|-|TRBJ2-5|-
CASSARETQYF
TGTGCCAGCAGTGCAAGGGAGACCCAGTACTTC
>TRBV7-8|few|TRBJ2-7|TRBD2
CASSLGLAGASEQYF
TGTGCCAGCAGCTTAGGTCTAGCGGGAGCGAGCGAGCAGTACTTC